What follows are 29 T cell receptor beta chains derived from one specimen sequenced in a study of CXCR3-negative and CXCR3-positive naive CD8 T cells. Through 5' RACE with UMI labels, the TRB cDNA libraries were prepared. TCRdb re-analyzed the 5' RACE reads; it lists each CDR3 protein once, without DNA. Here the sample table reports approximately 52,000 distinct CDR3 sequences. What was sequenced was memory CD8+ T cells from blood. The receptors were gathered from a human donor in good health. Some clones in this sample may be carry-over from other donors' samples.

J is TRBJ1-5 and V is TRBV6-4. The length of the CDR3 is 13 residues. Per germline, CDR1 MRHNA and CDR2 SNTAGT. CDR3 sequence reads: CASSDTGQGPQHF.

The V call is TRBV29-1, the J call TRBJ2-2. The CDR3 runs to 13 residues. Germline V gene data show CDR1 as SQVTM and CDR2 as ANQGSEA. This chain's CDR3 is CSVENENTGELFF.

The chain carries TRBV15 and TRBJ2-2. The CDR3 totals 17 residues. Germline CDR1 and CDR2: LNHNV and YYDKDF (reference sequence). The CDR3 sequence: CATSREWPSGNTGELFF.

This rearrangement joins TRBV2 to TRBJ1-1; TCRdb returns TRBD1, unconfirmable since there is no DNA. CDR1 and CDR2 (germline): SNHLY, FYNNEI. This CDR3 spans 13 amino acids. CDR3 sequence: CARSIGGLAEAFF.

CDR3 amino acids: CASSLSGLEGEKLFF. The chain uses TRBV12-3 or TRBV12-4 and TRBJ1-4; TCRdb's D call, TRBD1, is unchecked because there is no DNA. This CDR3 contains 15 residues.

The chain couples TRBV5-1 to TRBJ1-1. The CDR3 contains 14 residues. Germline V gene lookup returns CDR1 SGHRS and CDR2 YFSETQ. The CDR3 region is CASSLADLGTEAFF.

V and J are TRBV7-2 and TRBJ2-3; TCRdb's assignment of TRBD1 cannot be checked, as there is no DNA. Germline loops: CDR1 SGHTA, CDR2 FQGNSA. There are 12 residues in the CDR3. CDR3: CASTPHADTQYF.

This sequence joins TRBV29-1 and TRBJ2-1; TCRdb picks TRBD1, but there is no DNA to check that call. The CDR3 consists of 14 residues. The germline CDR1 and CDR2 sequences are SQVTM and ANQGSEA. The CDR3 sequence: CSGDPRDPYNEQFF.

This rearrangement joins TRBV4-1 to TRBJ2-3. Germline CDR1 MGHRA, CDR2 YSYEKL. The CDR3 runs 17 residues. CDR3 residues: CASSLQHTQSFTDTQYF.

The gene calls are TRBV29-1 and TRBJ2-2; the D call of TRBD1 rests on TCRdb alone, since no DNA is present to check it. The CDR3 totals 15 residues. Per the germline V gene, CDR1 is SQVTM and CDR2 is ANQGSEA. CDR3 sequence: CSVEAAGFDTGELFF.

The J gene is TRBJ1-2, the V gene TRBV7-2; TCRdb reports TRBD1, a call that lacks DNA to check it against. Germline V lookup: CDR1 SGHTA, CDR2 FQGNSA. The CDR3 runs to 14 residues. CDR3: CASSLGTGGHGYTF. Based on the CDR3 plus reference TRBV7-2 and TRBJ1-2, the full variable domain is GAGVSQSPSNKVTEKGKDVELRCDPISGHTALYWYRQSLGQGLEFLIYFQGNSAPDKSGLPSDRFSAERTGGSVSTLTIQRTQQEDSAVYLCASSLGTGGHGYTFGSGTRLTVV.

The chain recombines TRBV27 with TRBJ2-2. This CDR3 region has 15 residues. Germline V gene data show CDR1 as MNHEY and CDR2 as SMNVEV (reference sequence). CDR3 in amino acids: CASMGIYANTGELFF.

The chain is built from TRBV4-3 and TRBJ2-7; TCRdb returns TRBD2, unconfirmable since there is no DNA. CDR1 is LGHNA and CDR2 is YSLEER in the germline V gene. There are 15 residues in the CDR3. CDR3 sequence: CASSQESGISYEQYF.

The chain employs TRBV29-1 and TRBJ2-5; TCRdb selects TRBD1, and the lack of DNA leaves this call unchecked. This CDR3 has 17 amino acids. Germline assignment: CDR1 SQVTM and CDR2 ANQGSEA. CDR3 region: CSVEERRRQGAGETQYF. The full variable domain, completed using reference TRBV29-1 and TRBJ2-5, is SAVISQKPSRDICQRGTSLTIQCQVDSQVTMMFWYRQQPGQSLTLIATANQGSEATYESGFVIDKFPISRPNLTFSTLTVSNMSPEDSSIYLCSVEERRRQGAGETQYFGPGTRLLVL.

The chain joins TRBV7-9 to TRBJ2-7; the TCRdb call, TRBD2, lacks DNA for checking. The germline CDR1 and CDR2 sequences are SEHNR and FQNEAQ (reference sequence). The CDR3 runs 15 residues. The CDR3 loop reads CASSSSGGLTYEQYF.

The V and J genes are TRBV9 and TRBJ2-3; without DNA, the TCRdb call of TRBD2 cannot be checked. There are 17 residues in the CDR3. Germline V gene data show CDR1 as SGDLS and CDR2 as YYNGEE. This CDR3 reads CASSVGLAGGPSDTQYF.

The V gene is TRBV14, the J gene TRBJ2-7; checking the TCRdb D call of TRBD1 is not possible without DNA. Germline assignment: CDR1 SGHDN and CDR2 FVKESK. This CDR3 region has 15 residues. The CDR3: CASSDNRGEIHEQYF.

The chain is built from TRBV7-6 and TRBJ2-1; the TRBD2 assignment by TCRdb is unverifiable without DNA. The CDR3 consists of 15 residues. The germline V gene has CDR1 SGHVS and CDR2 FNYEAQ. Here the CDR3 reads CASSQTSAGYNEQFF.

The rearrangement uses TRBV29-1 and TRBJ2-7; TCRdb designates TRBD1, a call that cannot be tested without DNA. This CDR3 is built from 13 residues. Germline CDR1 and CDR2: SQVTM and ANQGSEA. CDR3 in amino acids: CSVHVTGDYEQYF.

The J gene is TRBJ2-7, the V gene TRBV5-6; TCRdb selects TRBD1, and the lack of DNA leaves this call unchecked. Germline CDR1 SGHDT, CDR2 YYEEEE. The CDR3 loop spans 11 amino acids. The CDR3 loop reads CASTSGYEQYF.

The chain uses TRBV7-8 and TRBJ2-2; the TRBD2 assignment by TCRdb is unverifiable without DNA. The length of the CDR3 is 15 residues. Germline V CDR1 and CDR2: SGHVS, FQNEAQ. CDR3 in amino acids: CASSLWEGITGELFF.

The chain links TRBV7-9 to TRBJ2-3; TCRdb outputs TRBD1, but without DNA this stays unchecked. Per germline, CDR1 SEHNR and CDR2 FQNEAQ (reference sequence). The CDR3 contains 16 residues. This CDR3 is CASSLGGTVAQDTQYF.

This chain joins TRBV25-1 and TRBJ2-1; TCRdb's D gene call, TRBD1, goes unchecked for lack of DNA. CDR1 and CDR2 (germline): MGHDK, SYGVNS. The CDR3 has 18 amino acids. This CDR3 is CASSEYPRTGSSYNEQFF.

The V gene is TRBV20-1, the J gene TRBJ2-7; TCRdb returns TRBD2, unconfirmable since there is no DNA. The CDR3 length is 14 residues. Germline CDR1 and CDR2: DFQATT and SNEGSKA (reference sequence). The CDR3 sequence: CSARDRAGIYEQYF.

This chain's CDR3 is CASSSPPGHEQYF. The chain links TRBV9 to TRBJ2-7; TCRdb returns TRBD1, unconfirmable since there is no DNA. Germline V CDR1 and CDR2: SGDLS, YYNGEE. This CDR3 is built from 13 residues.

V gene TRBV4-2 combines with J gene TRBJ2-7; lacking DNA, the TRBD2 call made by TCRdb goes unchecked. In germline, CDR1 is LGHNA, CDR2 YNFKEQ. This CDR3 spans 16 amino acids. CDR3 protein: CASSSPVAGDPYEQYF.

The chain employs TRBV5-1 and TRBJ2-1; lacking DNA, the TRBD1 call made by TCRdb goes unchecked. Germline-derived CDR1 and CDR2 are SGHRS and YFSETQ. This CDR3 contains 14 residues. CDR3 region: CASSFSTGGYEQFF.

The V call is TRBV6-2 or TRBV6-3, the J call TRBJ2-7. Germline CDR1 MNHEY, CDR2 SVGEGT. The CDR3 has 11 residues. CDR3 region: CASRATYDQYF.

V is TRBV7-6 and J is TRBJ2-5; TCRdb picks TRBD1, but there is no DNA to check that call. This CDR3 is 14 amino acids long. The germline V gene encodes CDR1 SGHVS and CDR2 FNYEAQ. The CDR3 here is CASSEGGGGETQYF.